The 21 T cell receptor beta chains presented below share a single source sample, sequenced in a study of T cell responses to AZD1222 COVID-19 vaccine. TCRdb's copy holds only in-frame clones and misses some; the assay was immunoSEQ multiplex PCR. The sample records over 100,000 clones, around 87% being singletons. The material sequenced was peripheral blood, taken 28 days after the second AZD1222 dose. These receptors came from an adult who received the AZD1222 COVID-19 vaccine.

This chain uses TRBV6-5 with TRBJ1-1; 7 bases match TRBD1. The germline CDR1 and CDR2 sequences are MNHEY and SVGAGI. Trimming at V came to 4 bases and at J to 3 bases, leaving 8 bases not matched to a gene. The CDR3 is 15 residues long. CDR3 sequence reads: CASSSRQGGDTEAFF. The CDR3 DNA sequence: TGTGCCAGCAGTTCGCGACAGGGCGGCGACACTGAAGCTTTCTTT.

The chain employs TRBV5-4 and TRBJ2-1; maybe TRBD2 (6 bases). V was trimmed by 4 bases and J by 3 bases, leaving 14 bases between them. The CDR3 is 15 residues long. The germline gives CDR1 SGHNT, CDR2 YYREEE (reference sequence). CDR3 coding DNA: TGTGCCAGCAGCCTTTCGGCGGGGAACTACAATGAGCAGTTCTTC. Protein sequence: CASSLSAGNYNEQFF.

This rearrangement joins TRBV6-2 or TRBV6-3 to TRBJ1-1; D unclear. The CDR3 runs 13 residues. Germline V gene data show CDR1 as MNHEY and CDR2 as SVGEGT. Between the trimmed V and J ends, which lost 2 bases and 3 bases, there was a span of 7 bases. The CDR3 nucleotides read TGTGCCAGCAGTTACAGGGAGTACACTGAAGCTTTCTTT. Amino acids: CASSYREYTEAFF.

CDR3: CASGSPGTGLYGYTF. The CDR3 nucleotides are TGTGCTAGTGGTTCCCCCGGGACAGGCCTCTATGGCTACACCTTC. V usage is TRBV12-5 and J usage is TRBJ1-2; 8 bases agree with TRBD1. CDR3 size: 15 residues. The germline CDR1 and CDR2 sequences are LGHNT and FRNRAP. V dropped 4 bases and J dropped 4; count of bases not matched to a gene: 8. Full variable domain (outside the CDR3, taken from reference TRBV12-5 and TRBJ1-2): DARVTQTPRHKVTEMGQEVTMRCQPILGHNTVFWYRQTMMQGLELLAYFRNRAPLDDSGMPKDRFSAEMPDATLATLKIQPSEPRDSAVYFCASGSPGTGLYGYTFGSGTRLTVV.

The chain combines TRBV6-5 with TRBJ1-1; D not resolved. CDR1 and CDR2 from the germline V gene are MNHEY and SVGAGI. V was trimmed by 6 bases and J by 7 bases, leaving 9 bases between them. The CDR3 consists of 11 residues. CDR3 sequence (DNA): TGTGCCAGCAGCGTTGGGGTTGAAGCTTTCTTT. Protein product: CASSVGVEAFF.

CDR3 amino acids: CASSILAGANTGELFF. DNA of the CDR3: TGTGCCAGCAGCATCCTAGCGGGGGCGAACACCGGGGAGCTGTTTTTT. The chain combines TRBV6-2 or TRBV6-3 with TRBJ2-2, with 10 positions matching TRBD2. From germline, CDR1 is MNHEY and CDR2 SVGEGT. This CDR3 comprises 16 residues. With V trimmed by 6 bases and J by 0 bases, 4 bases remained unmatched.

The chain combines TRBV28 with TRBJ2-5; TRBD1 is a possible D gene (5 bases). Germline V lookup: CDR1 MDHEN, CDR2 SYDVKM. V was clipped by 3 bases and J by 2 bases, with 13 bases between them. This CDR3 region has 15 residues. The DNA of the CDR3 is TGTGCCAGCAGTTTTGAGACAGATTATCAAGAGACCCAGTACTTC. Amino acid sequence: CASSFETDYQETQYF.

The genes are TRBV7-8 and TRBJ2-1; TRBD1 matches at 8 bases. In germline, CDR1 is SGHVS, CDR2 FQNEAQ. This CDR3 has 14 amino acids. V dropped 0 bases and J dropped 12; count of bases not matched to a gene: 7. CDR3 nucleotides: TGTGCCAGCAGCTTAGCTCAGGGGGCTACCTCGCAGTTCTTC. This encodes CASSLAQGATSQFF.

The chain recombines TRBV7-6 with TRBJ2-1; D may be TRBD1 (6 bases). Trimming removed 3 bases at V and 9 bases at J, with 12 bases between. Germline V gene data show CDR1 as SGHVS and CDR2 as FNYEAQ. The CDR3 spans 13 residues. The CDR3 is CASSLGAGGEQFF. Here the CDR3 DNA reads TGTGCCAGCAGCTTGGGGGCAGGAGGTGAGCAGTTCTTC.

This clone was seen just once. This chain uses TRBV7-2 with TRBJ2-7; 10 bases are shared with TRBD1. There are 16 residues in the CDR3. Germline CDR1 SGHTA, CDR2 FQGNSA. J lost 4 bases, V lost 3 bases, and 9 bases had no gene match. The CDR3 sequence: CASSLDRDRGPYEQYF. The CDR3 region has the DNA TGTGCCAGCAGCTTGGACCGGGACAGGGGTCCGTACGAGCAGTACTTC.

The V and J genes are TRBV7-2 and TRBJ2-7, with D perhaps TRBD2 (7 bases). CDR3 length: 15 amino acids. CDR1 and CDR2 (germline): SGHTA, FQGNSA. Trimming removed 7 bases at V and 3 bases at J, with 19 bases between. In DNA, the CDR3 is TGTGCCAGCAAAGGGGGAGGGACCTATCTCTACGAGCAGTACTTC. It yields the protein CASKGGGTYLYEQYF. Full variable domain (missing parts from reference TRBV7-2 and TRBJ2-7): GAGVSQSPSNKVTEKGKDVELRCDPISGHTALYWYRQSLGQGLEFLIYFQGNSAPDKSGLPSDRFSAERTGGSVSTLTIQRTQQEDSAVYLCASKGGGTYLYEQYFGPGTRLTVT.

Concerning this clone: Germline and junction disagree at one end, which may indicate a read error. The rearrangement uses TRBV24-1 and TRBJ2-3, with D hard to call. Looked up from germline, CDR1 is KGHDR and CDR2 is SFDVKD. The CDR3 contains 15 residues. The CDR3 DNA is TGTGCCACCAGCCTGACGGATAGCTTCACAAATACGCAGTATTTT. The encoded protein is CATSLTDSFTNTQYF.

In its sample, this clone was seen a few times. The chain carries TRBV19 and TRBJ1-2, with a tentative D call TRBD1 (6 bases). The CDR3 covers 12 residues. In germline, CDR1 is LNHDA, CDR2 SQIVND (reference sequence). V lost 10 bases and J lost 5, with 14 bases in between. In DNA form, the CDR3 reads TGTGCCACCCGGACAGAACTATATGGCTACACCTTC. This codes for CATRTELYGYTF.

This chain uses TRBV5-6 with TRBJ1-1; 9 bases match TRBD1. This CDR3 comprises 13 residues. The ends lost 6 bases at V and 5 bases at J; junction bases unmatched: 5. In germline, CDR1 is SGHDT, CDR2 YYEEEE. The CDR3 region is CASNGQGRTEAFF. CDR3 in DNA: TGTGCCAGCAACGGACAGGGGCGAACTGAAGCTTTCTTT. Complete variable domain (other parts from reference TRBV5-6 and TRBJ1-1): DAGVTQSPTHLIKTRGQQVTLRCSPKSGHDTVSWYQQALGQGPQFIFQYYEEEERQRGNFPDRFSGHQFPNYSSELNVNALLLGDSALYLCASNGQGRTEAFFGQGTRLTVV.

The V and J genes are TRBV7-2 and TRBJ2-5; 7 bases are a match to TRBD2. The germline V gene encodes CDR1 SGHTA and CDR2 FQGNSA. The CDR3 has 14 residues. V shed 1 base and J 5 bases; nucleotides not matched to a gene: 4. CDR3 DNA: TGTGCCAGCAGCTTAGTTGGGGGAGGGGAGACCCAGTACTTC. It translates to CASSLVGGGETQYF.

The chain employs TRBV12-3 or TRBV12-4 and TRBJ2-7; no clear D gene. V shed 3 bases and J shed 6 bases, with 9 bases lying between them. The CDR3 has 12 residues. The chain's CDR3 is CASSFVTGEQYF. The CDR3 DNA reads TGTGCCAGCAGTTTTGTGACTGGCGAGCAGTACTTC.

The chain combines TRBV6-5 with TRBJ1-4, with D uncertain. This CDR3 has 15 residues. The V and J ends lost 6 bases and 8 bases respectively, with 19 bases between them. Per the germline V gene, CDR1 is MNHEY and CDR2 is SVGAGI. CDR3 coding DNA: TGTGCCAGCAGGTCCTTATTCGGCTCTGCGGAAAAACTGTTTTTT. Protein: CASRSLFGSAEKLFF.

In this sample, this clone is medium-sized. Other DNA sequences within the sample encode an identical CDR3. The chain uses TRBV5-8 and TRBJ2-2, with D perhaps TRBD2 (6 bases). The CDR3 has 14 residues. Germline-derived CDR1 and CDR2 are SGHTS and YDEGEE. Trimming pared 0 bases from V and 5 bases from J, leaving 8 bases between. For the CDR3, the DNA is TGTGCCAGCAGCTTGGGCCGGGGGACCGGGGAGCTGTTTTTT. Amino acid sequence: CASSLGRGTGELFF.

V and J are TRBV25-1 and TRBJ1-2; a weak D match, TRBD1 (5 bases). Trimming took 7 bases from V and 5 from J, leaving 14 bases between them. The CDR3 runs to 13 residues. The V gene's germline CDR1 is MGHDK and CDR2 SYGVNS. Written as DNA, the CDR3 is TGTGCCAGCATGTGGTCTGGGGGTTATGGCTACACCTTC. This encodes CASMWSGGYGYTF.

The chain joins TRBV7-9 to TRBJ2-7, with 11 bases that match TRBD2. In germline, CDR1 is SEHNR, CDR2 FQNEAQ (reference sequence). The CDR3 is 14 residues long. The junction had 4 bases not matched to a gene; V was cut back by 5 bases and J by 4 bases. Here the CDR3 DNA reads TGTGCCAGCAGCGGGGCTAGCGGGGGGTACGAGCAGTACTTC. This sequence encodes CASSGASGGYEQYF.

The CDR3 bases are TGTGCCAGCAGCTTAATCGTGGGGGCTCGCACTGAAGCTTTCTTT. It specifies CASSLIVGARTEAFF. The V gene is TRBV7-3, the J gene TRBJ1-1, with D perhaps matching TRBD1 (6 bases). Trimming stripped 1 base from V and 4 bases from J, with 13 bases between. Germline V gene lookup returns CDR1 SGHTA and CDR2 FQGTGA. This CDR3 spans 15 amino acids.